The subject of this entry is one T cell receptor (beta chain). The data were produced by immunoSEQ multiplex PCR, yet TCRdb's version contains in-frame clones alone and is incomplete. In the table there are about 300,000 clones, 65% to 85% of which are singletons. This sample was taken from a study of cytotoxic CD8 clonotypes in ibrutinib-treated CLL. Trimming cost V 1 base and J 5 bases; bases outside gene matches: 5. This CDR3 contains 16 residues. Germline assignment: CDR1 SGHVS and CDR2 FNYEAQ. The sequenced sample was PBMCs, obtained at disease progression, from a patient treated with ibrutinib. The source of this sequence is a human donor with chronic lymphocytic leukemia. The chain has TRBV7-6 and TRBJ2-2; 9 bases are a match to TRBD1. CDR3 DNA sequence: TGTGCCAGCAGCTTAGTTGGGACAGGGCAAACCGGGGAGCTGTTTTTT. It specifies CASSLVGTGQTGELFF.